A single sample gave rise to the 10 T cell receptor beta chains below, sequenced in a study of cytomegalovirus exposure and HLA in healthy donors (dated 2017 in TCRdb). Libraries were constructed by the immunoSEQ multiplex PCR assay. The multiplex PCR relied on a mix of 60 forward primers for TCR Vbeta segments and 13 reverse primers for TCR Jbeta segments. TCRdb carries this immuneACCESS record with in-frame sequences only. Its versions omit some clonotypes, under half of them owing to an unresolved V gene in the studies checked, with the rest unexplained. The table for this sample lists about 120,000 clones; roughly four fifths of them were counted only once. Jointly, the top ten make up roughly 1.5% of the sample. The sequencing input was PBMCs. The receptors shown here come from a woman aged 18 to 35 in good health and CMV-seronegative.

The rearrangement links TRBV7-3 to TRBJ2-6; 8 bases fit TRBD2. The V segment lost 5 bases and the J segment 0 bases; nucleotides outside the gene matches: 9. CDR1 SGHTA and CDR2 FQGTGA come from the germline V gene. The CDR3 runs to 18 residues. The CDR3 region is CASSNKRGPYSGANVLTF. For the CDR3, the DNA is TGTGCCAGCAGCAATAAGCGGGGGCCTTACTCTGGGGCCAACGTCCTGACTTTC.

V gene TRBV7-8 combines with J gene TRBJ1-1, with D possibly matching TRBD1 (6 bases). Trimming took 2 bases from V and 0 from J, leaving 13 bases between them. There are 16 residues in the CDR3. Looked up from germline, CDR1 is SGHVS and CDR2 is FQNEAQ. CDR3 bases: TGTGCCAGCAGCTTACTAGGGGGACCCATGAACACTGAAGCTTTCTTT. Translated: CASSLLGGPMNTEAFF.

This sequence joins TRBV7-9 and TRBJ2-7, with D perhaps TRBD2 (6 bases). The CDR3 covers 15 residues. Per the germline V gene, CDR1 is SEHNR and CDR2 is FQNEAQ (reference sequence). The ends were cut back, 5 bases at V and 2 bases at J, with 16 bases in the middle. The CDR3 loop reads CASSPTSGGAYEQYF. Here the CDR3 DNA reads TGTGCCAGCAGCCCAACGAGCGGAGGGGCCTACGAGCAGTACTTC.

V gene TRBV5-1 combines with J gene TRBJ2-1; possibly TRBD2 for D (5 bases). V lost 4 bases and J lost 2, with 13 bases in between. The CDR3 length is 15 residues. CDR1 is SGHRS and CDR2 is YFSETQ in the germline V gene. The DNA for the CDR3 is TGCGCCAGCAGCCCGCCCAGCGGAGCCTACAATGAGCAGTTCTTC. The encoded protein is CASSPPSGAYNEQFF.

CDR3 nucleotide sequence: TGTGCCAGCAGCTACCTCGGACAGGGCGGAGAGCAGTACTTC. Amino acid sequence: CASSYLGQGGEQYF. The V gene is TRBV13, the J gene TRBJ2-7, with 8 nucleotides matching TRBD1. V dropped 4 bases and J dropped 7; count of bases not matched to a gene: 9. Germline V gene data show CDR1 as PRHDT and CDR2 as FYEKMQ (reference sequence). The CDR3 runs 14 residues.

The chain joins TRBV30 to TRBJ2-3; 7 nucleotides agree with TRBD2. The J segment lost 4 bases and the V segment lost 1 base, leaving 5 bases of the junction unmatched. Looked up from germline, CDR1 is GTSNPN and CDR2 is SVGIG (reference sequence). This CDR3 spans 14 amino acids. In nucleotides, the CDR3 is TGTGCCTGGAGTGGGTCAAGCGGGGCAGATACGCAGTATTTT. As protein: CAWSGSSGADTQYF.

The J gene is TRBJ1-1, the V gene TRBV6-5, with 7 bases that match TRBD1. The CDR3 length is 15 residues. The germline V gene encodes CDR1 MNHEY and CDR2 SVGAGI. Trimming removed 8 bases from V and 4 bases from J; junction bases left unmatched: 13. The CDR3 here is CASRLNRGEGTEAFF. DNA of the CDR3: TGTGCCAGCCGGTTGAACAGGGGTGAGGGCACTGAAGCTTTCTTT.

Concerning this clone itself: A read error may account for a junction end that differs from germline. The V call is TRBV6-1, the J call TRBJ1-5, with 9 positions matching TRBD1. The CDR3 totals 15 residues. Germline V lookup: CDR1 MNHNS, CDR2 SASEGT. In DNA form, the CDR3 reads TGTGCCGGGGGACAGGGAAGTTTTAGCAATCAGTCCCAGCATTTT. Translating gives CAGGQGSFSNQSQHF.

The chain combines TRBV6-6 with TRBJ1-1; TRBD1 matches at 8 bases. Per the germline V gene, CDR1 is MNHNY and CDR2 is SVGAGI (reference sequence). The CDR3 has 12 residues. The trim removed 8 bases at V and 4 bases at J, leaving 3 bases unmatched. CDR3 nucleotide sequence: TGTGCCAGCGAACAGGGGGGCACTGAAGCTTTCTTT. Its translation: CASEQGGTEAFF.

This clone has a single count. The chain is built from TRBV5-1 and TRBJ2-7, with D unclear. Trimming stripped 0 bases from V and 5 bases from J, with 12 bases between. Germline V lookup: CDR1 SGHRS, CDR2 YFSETQ. CDR3 length equals 14 residues. CDR3 sequence: CASSLGRLGDEQYF. The CDR3 nucleotides are TGCGCCAGCAGCTTGGGCAGGTTGGGCGACGAGCAGTACTTC.